This T cell receptor (beta chain) originates from a study of control samples from healthy donors and cancer patients. In its sample, this clone was seen once. TCRdb's copy holds only in-frame clones and misses some; the assay was immunoSEQ multiplex PCR. In the table there are roughly 160,000 clones, 95% to 96% of which are singletons. This CDR3 is built from 15 residues. V lost 0 bases and J 6 bases, leaving 14 bases between the germline ends. The germline V gene has CDR1 SGHDN and CDR2 FVKESK. The TCR sequence derives from a woman aged 30 to 39 in good health. The sample was blood. The gene calls are TRBV14 and TRBJ1-2; a possible D gene is TRBD1 (6 bases). The CDR3: CASSQEGTGGDGYTF. In DNA form, the CDR3 reads TGTGCCAGCAGCCAAGAGGGGACTGGGGGCGATGGCTACACCTTC.